The clone carrying this TCR beta chain was seen at least ten times. What it recognizes is unknown. The data stem from a study of T cells after yellow fever vaccination. Study outcomes and limitations: Repertoires sorted by FACS could include abundant clonotypes that are contaminants from the bulk population.

Trimming cost V 2 bases and J 9 bases, with 11 bases left between them. From germline, CDR1 is SGHTA and CDR2 FQGTGA. The length of the CDR3 is 14 residues. Each CDR3 protein gets one entry after TCRdb re-called the 5' RACE reads with MiXCR. The sample lists 300,000 to 350,000 distinct CDR3 sequences, around a tenth seen once, with approximately 3% in the top ten. The clonotype was recovered from a man between 18 and 29 years old who received the YFV17D yellow fever vaccine. The chain carries TRBV7-3 and TRBJ1-6, with TRBD1 as a possible D gene (5 bases). This sample comprised CD4+ T cells sorted from PBMCs, obtained 45 days after the yellow fever booster vaccination. The CDR3, as DNA: TGTGCCAGCAGCTTACGGGGGTTGGGTTCACCCCTCCACTTT. Translated: CASSLRGLGSPLHF.